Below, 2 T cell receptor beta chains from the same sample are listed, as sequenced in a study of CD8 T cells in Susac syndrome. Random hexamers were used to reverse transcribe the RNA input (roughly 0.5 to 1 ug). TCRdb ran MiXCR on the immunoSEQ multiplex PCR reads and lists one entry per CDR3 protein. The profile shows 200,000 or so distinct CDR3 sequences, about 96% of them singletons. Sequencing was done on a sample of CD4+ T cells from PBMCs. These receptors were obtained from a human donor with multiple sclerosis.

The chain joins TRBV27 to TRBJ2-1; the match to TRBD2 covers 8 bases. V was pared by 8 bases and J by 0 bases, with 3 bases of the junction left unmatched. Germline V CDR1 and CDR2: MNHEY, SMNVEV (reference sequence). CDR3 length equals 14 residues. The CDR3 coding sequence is TGTGCCAGCCGGGGGGGAAACTCCTACAATGAGCAGTTCTTC. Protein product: CASRGGNSYNEQFF.

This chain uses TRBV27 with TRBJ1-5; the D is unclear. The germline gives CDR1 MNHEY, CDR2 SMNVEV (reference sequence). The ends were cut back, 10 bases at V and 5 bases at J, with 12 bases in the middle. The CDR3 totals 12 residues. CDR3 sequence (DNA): TGTGCCATAGGGCCCGCTGATCAGCCCCAGCATTTT. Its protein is CAIGPADQPQHF.